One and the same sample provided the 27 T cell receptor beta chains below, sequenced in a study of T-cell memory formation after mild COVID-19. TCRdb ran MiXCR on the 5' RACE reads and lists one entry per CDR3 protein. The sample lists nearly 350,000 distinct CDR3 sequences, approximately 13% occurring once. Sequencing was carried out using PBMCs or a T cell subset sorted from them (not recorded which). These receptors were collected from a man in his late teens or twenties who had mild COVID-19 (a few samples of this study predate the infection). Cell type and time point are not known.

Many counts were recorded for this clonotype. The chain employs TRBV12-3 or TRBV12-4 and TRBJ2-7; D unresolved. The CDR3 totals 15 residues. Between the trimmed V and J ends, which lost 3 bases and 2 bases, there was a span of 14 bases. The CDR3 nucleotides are TGTGCCAGCAGTTTGGGCGTCCGGTCCGCCTACGAGCAGTACTTC. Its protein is CASSLGVRSAYEQYF.

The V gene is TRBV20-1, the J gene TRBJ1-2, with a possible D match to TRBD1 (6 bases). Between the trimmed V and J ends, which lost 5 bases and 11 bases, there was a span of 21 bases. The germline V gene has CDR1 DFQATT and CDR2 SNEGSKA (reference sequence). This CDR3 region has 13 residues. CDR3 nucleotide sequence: TGCAGTGCTCGAGGGAGGCAGGGGTCGGGATACACCTTC. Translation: CSARGRQGSGYTF.

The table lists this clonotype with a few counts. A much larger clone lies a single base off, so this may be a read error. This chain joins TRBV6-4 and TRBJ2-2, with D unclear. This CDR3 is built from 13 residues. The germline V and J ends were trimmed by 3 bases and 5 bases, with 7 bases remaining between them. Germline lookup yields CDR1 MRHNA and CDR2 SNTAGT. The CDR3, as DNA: TGTGCCAGCAGTGAATCGACTACCGGGGAGCTGTTTTTT. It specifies CASSESTTGELFF.

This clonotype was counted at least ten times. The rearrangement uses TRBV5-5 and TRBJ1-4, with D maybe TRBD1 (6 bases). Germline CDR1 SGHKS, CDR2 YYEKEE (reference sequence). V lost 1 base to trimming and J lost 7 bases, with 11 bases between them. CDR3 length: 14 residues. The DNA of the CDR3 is TGTGCCAGCAGCTTGACACAGGGTGGTGAAAAACTGTTTTTT. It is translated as CASSLTQGGEKLFF.

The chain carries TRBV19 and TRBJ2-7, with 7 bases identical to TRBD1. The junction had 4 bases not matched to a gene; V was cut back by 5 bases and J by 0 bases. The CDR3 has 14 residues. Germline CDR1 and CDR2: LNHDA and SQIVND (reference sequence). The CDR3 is CASSPDRASYEQYF. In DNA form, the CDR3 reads TGTGCCAGTAGTCCCGACAGGGCCTCCTACGAGCAGTACTTC.

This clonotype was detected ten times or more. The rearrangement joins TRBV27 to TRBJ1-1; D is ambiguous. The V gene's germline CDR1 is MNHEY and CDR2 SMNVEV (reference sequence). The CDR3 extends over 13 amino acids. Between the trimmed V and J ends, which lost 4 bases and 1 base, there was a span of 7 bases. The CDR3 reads CASSWLPNTEAFF. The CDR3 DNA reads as TGTGCCAGCAGTTGGCTCCCGAACACTGAAGCTTTCTTT.

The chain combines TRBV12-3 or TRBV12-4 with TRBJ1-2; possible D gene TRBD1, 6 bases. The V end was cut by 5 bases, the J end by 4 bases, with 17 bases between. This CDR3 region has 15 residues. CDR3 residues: CASSVGQGSTYGYTF. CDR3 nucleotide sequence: TGTGCCAGCAGTGTTGGGCAGGGGAGTACCTATGGCTACACCTTC.

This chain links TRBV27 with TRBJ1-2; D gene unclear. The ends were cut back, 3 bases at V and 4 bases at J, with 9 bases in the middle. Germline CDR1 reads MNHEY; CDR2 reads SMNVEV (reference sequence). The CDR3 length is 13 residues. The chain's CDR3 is CASSLSASYGYTF. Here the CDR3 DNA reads TGTGCCAGCAGTTTGTCAGCCTCCTATGGCTACACCTTC.

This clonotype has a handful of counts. The CDR3 region is CASSYSLSSDTQYF. The CDR3, as DNA: TGTGCCAGCAGTTACTCCTTATCCTCAGATACGCAGTATTTT. The rearrangement uses TRBV6-2 or TRBV6-3 and TRBJ2-3; D is unclear. Germline CDR1 and CDR2: MNHEY and SVGEGT. V was clipped by 0 bases and J by 4 bases, with 8 bases between them. CDR3 length: 14 residues.

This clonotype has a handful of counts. Written as DNA, the CDR3 is TGTGCCAGCAGCCCTGACAGGCCGAATTCACCCCTCCACTTT. This translates into CASSPDRPNSPLHF. The chain links TRBV5-6 to TRBJ1-6, with D perhaps TRBD1 (6 bases). This CDR3 has 14 amino acids. Germline CDR1 SGHDT, CDR2 YYEEEE. Trimming cost V 4 bases and J 7 bases, with 12 bases left between them.

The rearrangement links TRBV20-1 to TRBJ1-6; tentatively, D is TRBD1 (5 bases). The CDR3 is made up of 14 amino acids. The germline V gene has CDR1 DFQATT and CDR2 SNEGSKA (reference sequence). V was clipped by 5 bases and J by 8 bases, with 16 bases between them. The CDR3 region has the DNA TGCAGTGCTGGAGGGGTTGCGGGGGATTCACCCCTCCACTTT. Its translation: CSAGGVAGDSPLHF.

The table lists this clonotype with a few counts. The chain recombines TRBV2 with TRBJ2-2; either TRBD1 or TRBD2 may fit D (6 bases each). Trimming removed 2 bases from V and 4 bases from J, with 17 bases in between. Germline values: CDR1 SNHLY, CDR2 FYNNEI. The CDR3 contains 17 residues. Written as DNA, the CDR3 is TGTGCCAGCAGTGAATGGGGGGCGGACTTCATCACCGGGGAGCTGTTTTTT. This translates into CASSEWGADFITGELFF.

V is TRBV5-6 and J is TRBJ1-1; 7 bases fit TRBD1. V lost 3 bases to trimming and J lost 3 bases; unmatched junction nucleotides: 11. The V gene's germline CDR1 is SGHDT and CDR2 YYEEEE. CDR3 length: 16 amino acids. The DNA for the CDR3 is TGTGCCAGCAGCTGGGTCTCGACAGGGCGTGACACTGAAGCTTTCTTT. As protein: CASSWVSTGRDTEAFF.

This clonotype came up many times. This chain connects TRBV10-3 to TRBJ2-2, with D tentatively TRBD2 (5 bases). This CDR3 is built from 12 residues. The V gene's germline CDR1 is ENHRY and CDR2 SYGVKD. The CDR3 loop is CAAGGNTGELFF. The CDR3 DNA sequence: TGTGCGGCAGGAGGGAACACCGGGGAGCTGTTTTTT.

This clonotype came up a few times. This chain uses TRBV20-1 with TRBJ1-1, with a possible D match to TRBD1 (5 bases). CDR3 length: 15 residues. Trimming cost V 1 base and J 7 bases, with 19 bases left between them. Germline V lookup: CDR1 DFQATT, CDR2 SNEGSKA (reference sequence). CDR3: CSARVRVSSGGEAFF. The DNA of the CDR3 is TGCAGTGCTAGAGTCAGGGTTAGTTCTGGTGGTGAAGCTTTCTTT.

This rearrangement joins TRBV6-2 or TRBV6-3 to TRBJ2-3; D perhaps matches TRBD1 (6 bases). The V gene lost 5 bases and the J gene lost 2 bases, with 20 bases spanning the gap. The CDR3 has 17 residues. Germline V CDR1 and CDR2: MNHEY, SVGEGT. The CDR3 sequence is CASSGMQGLEPTDTQYF. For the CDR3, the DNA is TGTGCCAGCAGTGGGATGCAGGGGCTCGAACCCACAGATACGCAGTATTTT.

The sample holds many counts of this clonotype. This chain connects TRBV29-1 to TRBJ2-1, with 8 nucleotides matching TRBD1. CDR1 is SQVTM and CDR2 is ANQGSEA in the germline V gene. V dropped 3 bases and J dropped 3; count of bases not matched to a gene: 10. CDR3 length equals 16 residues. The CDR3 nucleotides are TGCAGCGTTGACGCGATGGACAGGGCTCTCTACAATGAGCAGTTCTTC. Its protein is CSVDAMDRALYNEQFF.

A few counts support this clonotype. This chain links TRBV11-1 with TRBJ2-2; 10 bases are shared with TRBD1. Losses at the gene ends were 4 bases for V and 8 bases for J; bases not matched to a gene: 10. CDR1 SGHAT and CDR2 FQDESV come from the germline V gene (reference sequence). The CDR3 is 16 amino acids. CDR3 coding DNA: TGTGCCAGCAGCTCACCCGGGACAGGGGATTGGGGGGAGCTGTTTTTT. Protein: CASSSPGTGDWGELFF.

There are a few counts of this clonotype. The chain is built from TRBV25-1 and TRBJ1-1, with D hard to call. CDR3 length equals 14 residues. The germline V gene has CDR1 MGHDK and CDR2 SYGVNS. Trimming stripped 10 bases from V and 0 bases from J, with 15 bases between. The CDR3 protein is CATSEAGMNTEAFF. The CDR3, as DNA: TGTGCCACCTCGGAGGCGGGCATGAACACTGAAGCTTTCTTT.

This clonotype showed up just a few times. CDR3 region: CASKGGGLGQPQHF. The DNA of the CDR3 is TGTGCCAGCAAGGGGGGGGGCTTAGGTCAGCCCCAGCATTTT. The J gene is TRBJ1-5, the V gene TRBV6-5; D is perhaps TRBD1 (6 bases). This CDR3 has 14 amino acids. CDR1 is MNHEY, CDR2 SVGAGI, per germline. V was pared by 7 bases and J by 6 bases, with 16 bases between.

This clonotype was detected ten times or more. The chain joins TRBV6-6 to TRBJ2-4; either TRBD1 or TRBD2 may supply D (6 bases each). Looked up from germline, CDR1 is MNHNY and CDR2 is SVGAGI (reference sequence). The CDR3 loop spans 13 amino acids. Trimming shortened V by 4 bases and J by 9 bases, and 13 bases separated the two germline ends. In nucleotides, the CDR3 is TGTGCCAGCAGTTCCGTCAGGGGAGGCATTCAGTACTTC. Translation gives CASSSVRGGIQYF.

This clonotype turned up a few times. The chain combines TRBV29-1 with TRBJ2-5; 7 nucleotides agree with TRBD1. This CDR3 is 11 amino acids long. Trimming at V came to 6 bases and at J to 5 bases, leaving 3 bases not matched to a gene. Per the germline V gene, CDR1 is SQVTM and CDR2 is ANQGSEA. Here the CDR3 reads CSVGTAETQYF. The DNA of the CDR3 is TGCAGCGTCGGGACAGCCGAGACCCAGTACTTC.

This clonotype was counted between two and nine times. Written as DNA, the CDR3 is TGTGCCACCAGTGATTTCGGGGGGGCAGGCTACAATGAGCAGTTCTTC. It translates to CATSDFGGAGYNEQFF. J is TRBJ2-1 and V is TRBV24-1; 8 positions agree with TRBD2. Germline assignment: CDR1 KGHDR and CDR2 SFDVKD. The CDR3 spans 16 residues. V lost 1 base, J lost 3 bases, and 4 bases stayed unmatched.

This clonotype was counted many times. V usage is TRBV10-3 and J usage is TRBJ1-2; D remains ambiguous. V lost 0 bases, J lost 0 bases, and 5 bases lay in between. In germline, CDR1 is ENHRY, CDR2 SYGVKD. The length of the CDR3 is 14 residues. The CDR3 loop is CAISESPANYGYTF. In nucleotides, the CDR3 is TGTGCCATCAGTGAGTCTCCGGCTAACTATGGCTACACCTTC.

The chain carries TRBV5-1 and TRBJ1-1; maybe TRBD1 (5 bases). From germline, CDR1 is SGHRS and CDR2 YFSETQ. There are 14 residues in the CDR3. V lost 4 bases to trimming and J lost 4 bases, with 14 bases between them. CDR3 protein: CASSGKGSFTEAFF. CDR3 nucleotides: TGCGCCAGCAGCGGGAAGGGGTCTTTCACTGAAGCTTTCTTT.

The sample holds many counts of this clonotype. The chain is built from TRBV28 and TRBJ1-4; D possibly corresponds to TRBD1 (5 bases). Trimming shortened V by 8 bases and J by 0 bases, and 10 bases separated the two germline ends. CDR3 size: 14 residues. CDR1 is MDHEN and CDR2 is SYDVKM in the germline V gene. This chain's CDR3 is CASSWGATNEKLFF. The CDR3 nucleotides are TGTGCCAGCTCGTGGGGGGCAACTAATGAAAAACTGTTTTTT.

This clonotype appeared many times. CDR3 loop: CASSSNTEGGKQFF. Here the CDR3 DNA reads TGCGCCAGCAGCTCCAATACGGAGGGAGGGAAGCAGTTCTTC. The chain uses TRBV5-1 and TRBJ2-1; 7 nucleotides line up with TRBD2. The CDR3 consists of 14 residues. V lost 3 bases and J lost 11; bases outside the gene matches: 11. Germline assignment: CDR1 SGHRS and CDR2 YFSETQ.